This paragraph covers one TCR beta chain sequence. Antigen unknown. The length of the CDR3 is 15 residues. Per the germline V gene, CDR1 is SGHDT and CDR2 is YYEEEE. This entry belongs to a study of T cell clusters in autoimmune cytopenias. Study conclusions and caveats: A dominant lymphoma-associated repertoire apparently masked the cluster-lack signature in secondary cytopenia versus chronic lymphocytic leukemia. TRB repertoire shifts in secondary cytopenia and chronic lymphocytic leukemia mostly reflected lymphoma, not autoimmunity.

TRB was amplified from roughly 0.25 ug of peripheral blood genomic DNA per sample. TRB was amplified by touch-down multiplex PCR, primer pools A and B combined. Reprocessing the multiplex PCR reads, TCRdb reports a single entry for every CDR3 protein and omits DNA. Its clone listing holds 6,100 or so distinct CDR3 sequences. The sample also formed part of further work on T cell repertoires in aging, cancer and after chemotherapy. That source reports: No conclusions about immunological memory after chemotherapy can be drawn from the repertoire data.

The genes are TRBV5-6 and TRBJ2-1; without DNA, the TCRdb call of TRBD2 cannot be checked. The sequencing sample was made of peripheral blood. The sequence derives from a human donor in good health. The CDR3 protein is CASSLEREWYNEQFF.